Listed here is a single T cell receptor beta chain. The repertoire was sequenced with immunoSEQ multiplex PCR; TCRdb's copy has only in-frame clones and lacks some. The sample consists of 200,000 to 250,000 clones, more than 75% of them appearing once. The data belong to a study of blood T cell repertoires in COVID-19. Trimming pared 1 base from V and 4 bases from J, leaving 3 bases between. Germline V gene data show CDR1 as LGHDT and CDR2 as YNNKEL (reference sequence). The CDR3 runs 12 residues. The V gene is TRBV3-1 (or the pseudogene TRBV3-2), the J gene TRBJ2-3; D gene ambiguous. The sequencing sample was made of peripheral blood. The origin of this receptor is an elderly woman with COVID-19, enrolled during active disease. The CDR3 sequence: CASSQAADTQYF. The CDR3 DNA reads TGTGCCAGCAGCCAAGCTGCAGATACGCAGTATTTT.